The T cell receptor beta chain described here comes from a study of identical twins. Study-level findings and limits: Models, which agreed with sharing between unrelated individuals, nonetheless underestimated the out-of-frame TCR alpha sharing seen in monozygotic twins.

There are many counts of this clonotype. Its cognate antigen is unknown. Unmatched junction bases numbered 12, after V lost 5 bases and J lost 6 bases. This CDR3 comprises 16 residues. Germline values: CDR1 SGHVS, CDR2 FQNEAQ. Unique molecular identifiers were present on the cDNA, and a universal primer site came from template switching. TCRdb itself ran the 5' RACE reads through MiXCR, one entry per CDR3 protein. This sample carries 400,000 to 500,000 distinct CDR3 sequences, 13% to 15% of them seen once, and the ten largest clones take approximately 1%. The sample was also linked to a second study, of yellow fever vaccine responses in identical twins.

The V call is TRBV7-8, the J call TRBJ2-1; 8 bases fit TRBD1. The TCR originated in a woman aged 18-29 years in good health. Sequencing was done on a sample of CD4+ T cells sorted from blood. The DNA for the CDR3 is TGTGCCAGCAGCCCCTCCATGGACAGGGCGGTCAATGAGCAGTTCTTC. This translates into CASSPSMDRAVNEQFF.